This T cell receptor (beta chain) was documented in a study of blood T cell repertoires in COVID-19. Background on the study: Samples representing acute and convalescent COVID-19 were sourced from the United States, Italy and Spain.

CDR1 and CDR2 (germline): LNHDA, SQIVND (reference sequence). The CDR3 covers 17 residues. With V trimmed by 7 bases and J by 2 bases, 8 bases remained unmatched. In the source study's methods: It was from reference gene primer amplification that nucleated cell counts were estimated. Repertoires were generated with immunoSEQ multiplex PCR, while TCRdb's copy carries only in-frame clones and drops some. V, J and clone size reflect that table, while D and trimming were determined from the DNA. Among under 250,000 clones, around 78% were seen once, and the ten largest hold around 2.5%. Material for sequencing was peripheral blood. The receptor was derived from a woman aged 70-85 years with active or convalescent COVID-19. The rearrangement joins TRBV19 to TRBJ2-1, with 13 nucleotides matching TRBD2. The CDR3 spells CASTPTSGRPPYNEQFF. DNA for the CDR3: TGTGCCAGTACTCCGACTAGCGGGAGGCCTCCCTACAATGAGCAGTTCTTC.